This is a list of T cell receptor beta chains from one sample in a study of cytomegalovirus exposure and HLA in healthy donors. Assay used: immunoSEQ multiplex PCR; TCRdb lists only in-frame clones, some missing. The sample contains about 130,000 clones, 75% to 85% of which appear only once. Input material: PBMCs. These receptors all come from a woman in her forties in good health and CMV-seronegative. CDR3s include the opening cysteine and the closing phenylalanine or tryptophan. D genes are given only for firm matches. The size field is filled for only some rows; it gives once, few, many or a size class.

clone size: NA; D gene: NA; J gene: TRBJ1-1; V gene: TRBV13; CDR3 protein: CASSLGLAEAFF; CDR3 DNA: TGTGCCAGCAGCTTAGGCCTGGCAGAAGCTTTCTTT
clone size: NA; D gene: TRBD2; J gene: TRBJ2-7; V gene: TRBV6-5; CDR3 protein: CASSYGGGIYEQYF; CDR3 DNA: TGTGCCAGCAGTTACGGGGGGGGGATTTACGAGCAGTACTTC
clone size: NA; D gene: NA; J gene: TRBJ1-2; V gene: TRBV6-5; CDR3 protein: CASSYLQEGGYTF; CDR3 DNA: TGTGCCAGCAGTTACCTCCAGGAAGGTGGCTACACCTTC
clone size: NA; D gene: NA; J gene: TRBJ2-5; V gene: TRBV19; CDR3 protein: CASSMDREETQYF; CDR3 DNA: TGTGCCAGTAGTATGGACAGAGAAGAGACCCAGTACTTC
clone size: NA; D gene: TRBD1; J gene: TRBJ1-2; V gene: TRBV29-1; CDR3 protein: CSVDGDRGNYGYTF; CDR3 DNA: TGCAGCGTTGATGGGGACAGGGGGAACTATGGCTACACCTTC
clone size: few; D gene: NA; J gene: TRBJ2-6; V gene: TRBV4-3; CDR3 protein: CASSPYEAGANVLTF; CDR3 DNA: TGCGCCAGCAGTCCTTATGAGGCTGGGGCCAACGTCCTGACTTTC
clone size: NA; D gene: NA; J gene: TRBJ2-1; V gene: TRBV5-6; CDR3 protein: CASSTVYNEQFF; CDR3 DNA: TGTGCCAGCAGTACAGTATACAATGAGCAGTTCTTC
clone size: NA; D gene: NA; J gene: TRBJ2-5; V gene: TRBV9; CDR3 protein: CASSVAGEETQYF; CDR3 DNA: TGTGCCAGCAGCGTAGCGGGAGAAGAGACCCAGTACTTC
clone size: once; D gene: TRBD2; J gene: TRBJ2-1; V gene: TRBV4-1; CDR3 protein: CASSPATSGSKYEQFF; CDR3 DNA: TGCGCCAGCAGCCCAGCAACTAGCGGGAGTAAGTATGAGCAGTTCTTC
clone size: NA; D gene: NA; J gene: TRBJ2-2; V gene: TRBV5-6; CDR3 protein: CASSLSVGELFF; CDR3 DNA: TGTGCCAGCAGCTTGTCGGTCGGGGAGCTGTTTTTT
clone size: once; D gene: TRBD1; J gene: TRBJ2-3; V gene: TRBV28; CDR3 protein: CAVGDRDRGTDTQYF; CDR3 DNA: TGTGCTGTGGGGGACCGGGACAGGGGGACAGATACGCAGTATTTT
clone size: NA; D gene: NA; J gene: TRBJ2-3; V gene: TRBV5-6; CDR3 protein: CASSLGAGGADTQYF; CDR3 DNA: TGTGCCAGCAGCTTGGGGGCGGGCGGCGCAGATACGCAGTATTTT
clone size: once; D gene: NA; J gene: TRBJ1-1; V gene: TRBV2; CDR3 protein: CASSGGGKNTEAFF; CDR3 DNA: TGTGCCAGCAGTGGTGGAGGTAAGAACACTGAAGCTTTCTTT
clone size: NA; D gene: NA; J gene: TRBJ2-1; V gene: TRBV4-1; CDR3 protein: CASSQERGSEQFF; CDR3 DNA: TGCGCCAGCAGCCAAGAGAGGGGGAGTGAGCAGTTCTTC
clone size: NA; D gene: TRBD2; J gene: TRBJ2-1; V gene: TRBV27; CDR3 protein: CASRLAAYNEQFF; CDR3 DNA: TGTGCCAGCAGACTAGCGGCCTACAATGAGCAGTTCTTC
clone size: NA; D gene: TRBD2; J gene: TRBJ2-3; V gene: TRBV19; CDR3 protein: CASSIGVTSGGSTDTQYF; CDR3 DNA: TGTGCCAGTAGTATCGGGGTAACTAGCGGGGGATCCACAGATACGCAGTATTTT
clone size: NA; D gene: NA; J gene: TRBJ2-2; V gene: TRBV29-1; CDR3 protein: CSVAEGTGELFF; CDR3 DNA: TGCAGCGTTGCGGAGGGCACCGGGGAGCTGTTTTTT
clone size: NA; D gene: TRBD2; J gene: TRBJ2-2; V gene: TRBV5-6; CDR3 protein: CASSRTSGGTGELFF; CDR3 DNA: TGTGCCAGCAGCAGGACTAGCGGGGGGACCGGGGAGCTGTTTTTT
clone size: once; D gene: TRBD2; J gene: TRBJ2-3; V gene: TRBV4-3; CDR3 protein: CASSQDALAGGTDTQYF; CDR3 DNA: TGCGCCAGCAGCCAAGATGCACTAGCGGGAGGGACAGATACGCAGTATTTT
clone size: few; D gene: NA; J gene: TRBJ1-4; V gene: TRBV7-9; CDR3 protein: CASSVGGGDEKLFF; CDR3 DNA: TGTGCCAGCAGCGTAGGGGGGGGAGATGAAAAACTGTTTTTT
clone size: NA; D gene: NA; J gene: TRBJ1-1; V gene: TRBV19; CDR3 protein: CASSIGVTEAFF; CDR3 DNA: TGTGCCAGTAGTATCGGGGTGACTGAAGCTTTCTTT
clone size: NA; D gene: TRBD2; J gene: TRBJ2-1; V gene: TRBV9; CDR3 protein: CASSVSGTSGTGHYNEQFF; CDR3 DNA: TGTGCCAGCAGCGTTAGTGGGACTAGCGGGACGGGCCACTACAATGAGCAGTTCTTC
clone size: NA; D gene: TRBD1; J gene: TRBJ2-7; V gene: TRBV4-2; CDR3 protein: CASSQDNRGAYEQYF; CDR3 DNA: TGTGCCAGCAGCCAAGATAACAGGGGTGCCTACGAGCAGTACTTC
clone size: NA; D gene: TRBD2; J gene: TRBJ2-7; V gene: TRBV5-6; CDR3 protein: CASSPWRLAGNEQYF; CDR3 DNA: TGTGCCAGCAGCCCCTGGCGACTAGCGGGTAACGAGCAGTACTTC
clone size: NA; D gene: NA; J gene: TRBJ2-2; V gene: TRBV6-1; CDR3 protein: CASSEHPGQTGELFF; CDR3 DNA: TGTGCCAGCAGTGAGCACCCAGGACAGACCGGGGAGCTGTTTTTT
clone size: NA; D gene: NA; J gene: TRBJ1-6; V gene: TRBV19; CDR3 protein: CASSQPQASPLHF; CDR3 DNA: TGTGCCAGTAGCCAGCCCCAGGCCTCACCCCTCCACTTT
clone size: NA; D gene: NA; J gene: TRBJ2-3; V gene: TRBV7-8; CDR3 protein: CASSLATLGAPDTQYF; CDR3 DNA: TGTGCCAGCAGCTTAGCAACCTTAGGGGCGCCAGATACGCAGTATTTT
clone size: NA; D gene: TRBD1; J gene: TRBJ1-5; V gene: TRBV6-6; CDR3 protein: CASSYSGQGSNQPQHF; CDR3 DNA: TGTGCCAGCAGTTACTCGGGACAGGGGAGCAATCAGCCCCAGCATTTT
clone size: NA; D gene: NA; J gene: TRBJ2-1; V gene: TRBV6-6; CDR3 protein: CASSWQGGRDNEQFF; CDR3 DNA: TGTGCCAGCAGTTGGCAGGGGGGCCGGGACAATGAGCAGTTCTTC
clone size: NA; D gene: NA; J gene: TRBJ1-1; V gene: TRBV28; CDR3 protein: CASTPPPVRGNTEAFF; CDR3 DNA: TGTGCCAGCACCCCCCCGCCGGTGCGTGGGAACACTGAAGCTTTCTTT
clone size: NA; D gene: NA; J gene: TRBJ1-2; V gene: TRBV6-5; CDR3 protein: CASSLRGPFYGYTF; CDR3 DNA: TGTGCCAGCAGCCTTCGAGGGCCGTTCTATGGCTACACCTTC
clone size: NA; D gene: TRBD2; J gene: TRBJ2-7; V gene: TRBV25-1; CDR3 protein: CASSLGGRAEQYF; CDR3 DNA: TGTGCCAGCAGTCTAGGTGGGAGGGCCGAGCAGTACTTC
clone size: NA; D gene: TRBD2; J gene: TRBJ2-5; V gene: TRBV2; CDR3 protein: CASSELLAGQETQYF; CDR3 DNA: TGTGCCAGCAGTGAGCTATTAGCGGGGCAAGAGACCCAGTACTTC
clone size: NA; D gene: NA; J gene: TRBJ2-2; V gene: TRBV7-9; CDR3 protein: CASSFAGPGELFF; CDR3 DNA: TGTGCCAGCAGCTTCGCGGGGCCCGGGGAGCTGTTTTTT
clone size: NA; D gene: NA; J gene: TRBJ2-2; V gene: TRBV7-2; CDR3 protein: CASSPGGGELFF; CDR3 DNA: TGTGCCAGCAGCCCCGGAGGCGGGGAGCTGTTTTTT
clone size: NA; D gene: TRBD1; J gene: TRBJ1-5; V gene: TRBV7-2; CDR3 protein: CASSSRTGAGVIGNQPQHF; CDR3 DNA: TGTGCCAGCAGCTCACGGACAGGGGCTGGTGTGATCGGCAATCAGCCCCAGCATTTT
clone size: NA; D gene: NA; J gene: TRBJ1-1; V gene: TRBV4-3; CDR3 protein: CASSQDHREEGNTEAFF; CDR3 DNA: TGCGCCAGCAGCCAAGATCACAGGGAAGAAGGGAACACTGAAGCTTTCTTT
clone size: NA; D gene: NA; J gene: TRBJ1-4; V gene: TRBV18; CDR3 protein: CASSPGRVNEKLFF; CDR3 DNA: TGTGCCAGCTCACCAGGGCGAGTTAATGAAAAACTGTTTTTT
clone size: NA; D gene: NA; J gene: TRBJ2-3; V gene: TRBV14; CDR3 protein: CASSQDPGYTTDTQYF; CDR3 DNA: TGTGCCAGCAGCCAAGATCCAGGGTACACCACAGATACGCAGTATTTT
clone size: NA; D gene: TRBD1; J gene: TRBJ1-2; V gene: TRBV4-3; CDR3 protein: CASSPTQGPNYGYPF; CDR3 DNA: TGCGCCAGCAGCCCGACACAGGGGCCCAACTATGGCTACCCCTTC
clone size: few; D gene: TRBD2; J gene: TRBJ2-7; V gene: TRBV6-5; CDR3 protein: CASSSTSGRGHEQYF; CDR3 DNA: TGTGCCAGCAGCTCGACTAGCGGGAGGGGTCACGAGCAGTACTTC
clone size: NA; D gene: TRBD1; J gene: TRBJ1-1; V gene: TRBV5-1; CDR3 protein: CASSGGQGNTEAFF; CDR3 DNA: TGCGCCAGCAGCGGCGGACAGGGTAACACTGAAGCTTTCTTT